A single sample gave rise to the 14 T cell receptor beta chains below, sequenced in a study of cytomegalovirus exposure and HLA in healthy donors. 13 Jbeta primers and 60 Vbeta primers were used for the PCR. Method: immunoSEQ multiplex PCR; TCRdb's copy keeps in-frame clones and lacks some. The profile shows 90,000 to 140,000 clones, 75% to 90% of them singletons. Sequenced sample: PBMCs. These receptors were obtained from a man aged 30 to 45 in good health and CMV-seropositive.

The V and J genes are TRBV9 and TRBJ2-1; TRBD2 aligns across 7 bases. Losses at the gene ends were 0 bases for V and 4 bases for J; bases not matched to a gene: 4. The CDR3 totals 15 residues. Germline lookup yields CDR1 SGDLS and CDR2 YYNGEE. CDR3 bases: TGTGCCAGCAGCGTAGTGGGGGGGGAATACAATGAGCAGTTCTTC. Its protein product is CASSVVGGEYNEQFF.

The J gene is TRBJ2-3, the V gene TRBV14, with TRBD2 matching over 8 bases. The junction had 5 bases not matched to a gene; V was cut back by 1 base and J by 5 bases. There are 15 residues in the CDR3. The germline V gene has CDR1 SGHDN and CDR2 FVKESK. The DNA for the CDR3 is TGTGCCAGCAGCCAAGGCGGGGGGTACGGAGATACGCAGTATTTT. Protein sequence: CASSQGGGYGDTQYF.

There are a few counts of this clone. CDR3 bases: TGTGCCAGCAGTGTAGTGCAGGGGTCCTACGAGCAGTACTTC. Its translation is CASSVVQGSYEQYF. The gene calls are TRBV25-1 and TRBJ2-7; possible D gene TRBD1, 6 bases. Per germline, CDR1 MGHDK and CDR2 SYGVNS. Trimming took 4 bases from V and 1 from J, leaving 11 bases between them. The CDR3 has 14 residues.

This clone was seen a handful of times. The CDR3 sequence: CASSEETGAPYEQYF. Here the CDR3 DNA reads TGTGCCAGCAGTGAGGAGACAGGGGCGCCCTACGAGCAGTACTTC. The genes are TRBV6-1 and TRBJ2-7; TRBD1 matches 8 bases. CDR3 size: 15 residues. Germline CDR1 reads MNHNS; CDR2 reads SASEGT. The ends lost 3 bases at V and 2 bases at J; junction bases unmatched: 6.

The chain uses TRBV7-9 and TRBJ2-1; a weak D match, TRBD2 (6 bases). This CDR3 is 17 amino acids long. Per germline, CDR1 SEHNR and CDR2 FQNEAQ (reference sequence). The germline V and J ends were trimmed by 1 base and 8 bases, with 21 bases remaining between them. The CDR3 nucleotides read TGTGCCAGCAGCTTAGGGAGCGGCGGGGCCTTCTTGTATGAGCAGTTCTTC. Amino acids: CASSLGSGGAFLYEQFF.

This clone has just one count. V usage is TRBV29-1 and J usage is TRBJ2-7; 8 bases line up with TRBD1. CDR1 SQVTM and CDR2 ANQGSEA come from the germline V gene. The V segment lost 3 bases and the J segment 6 bases; nucleotides outside the gene matches: 4. CDR3 length: 12 amino acids. The CDR3 reads CSVEYRGSEQYF. CDR3 in DNA: TGCAGCGTTGAGTACAGGGGGAGCGAGCAGTACTTC.

This chain links TRBV5-1 with TRBJ2-2; D gene uncertain. Germline values: CDR1 SGHRS, CDR2 YFSETQ. Between the trimmed V and J ends, which lost 3 bases and 1 base, there was a span of 7 bases. The CDR3 extends over 14 amino acids. DNA of the CDR3: TGCGCCAGCAGCTCTGTAATGAACACCGGGGAGCTGTTTTTT. This encodes CASSSVMNTGELFF.

The chain has TRBV10-1 and TRBJ2-7; D remains ambiguous. Per germline, CDR1 WNHNN and CDR2 SYGVQD (reference sequence). This CDR3 contains 13 residues. Trimming cost V 3 bases and J 1 base, with 7 bases left between them. The CDR3 region is CASSDPGSYEQYF. For the CDR3, the DNA is TGCGCCAGCAGTGACCCCGGGTCCTACGAGCAGTACTTC.

CDR3 sequence reads: CASSGTGTPHIQYF. The CDR3 nucleotides are TGTGCCAGTAGCGGCACAGGAACCCCACACATTCAGTACTTC. V usage is TRBV19 and J usage is TRBJ2-4, with D tentatively TRBD1 (5 bases). Trimming took 6 bases from V and 8 from J, leaving 17 bases between them. The germline V gene has CDR1 LNHDA and CDR2 SQIVND (reference sequence). This CDR3 spans 14 amino acids.

The CDR3 reads CASSPQGAYEQYF. Here the CDR3 DNA reads TGTGCCAGCTCACCACAGGGGGCCTACGAGCAGTACTTC. This rearrangement joins TRBV18 to TRBJ2-7; TRBD1 is a possible D gene (6 bases). The V gene lost 1 base and the J gene lost 2 bases, with 6 bases spanning the gap. The CDR3 runs to 13 residues. CDR1 KGHSH and CDR2 LQKENI come from the germline V gene.

The CDR3 here is CASSRSTQRGGYAETQYF. CDR3 sequence (DNA): TGCGCCAGCAGCCGATCGACTCAGCGGGGGGGCTACGCGGAGACCCAGTACTTC. J is TRBJ2-5 and V is TRBV5-1; 10 bases map to TRBD2. The CDR3 totals 18 residues. CDR1 is SGHRS and CDR2 is YFSETQ in the germline V gene. The ends lost 4 bases at V and 5 bases at J; junction bases unmatched: 17.

This chain joins TRBV27 and TRBJ2-3, with D possibly being TRBD1 (6 bases). The CDR3 sequence is 13 residues long. The germline CDR1 and CDR2 sequences are MNHEY and SMNVEV (reference sequence). V lost 11 bases and J 4 bases, leaving 16 bases between the germline ends. The CDR3 DNA sequence: TGTGCCGTCCAACAGGGCCCCCCAGATACGCAGTATTTT. Amino acids: CAVQQGPPDTQYF.

The rearrangement links TRBV19 to TRBJ1-2, with D unresolved. From germline, CDR1 is LNHDA and CDR2 SQIVND (reference sequence). The CDR3 spans 11 residues. Between the trimmed V and J ends, which lost 8 bases and 6 bases, there was a span of 10 bases. The CDR3 DNA reads as TGTGCCAGTTCACTGTTGGATGGCTACACCTTC. As protein: CASSLLDGYTF.

This sequence joins TRBV5-4 and TRBJ1-2; TRBD1 agrees at 9 bases. J lost 3 bases, V lost 4 bases, and 4 bases had no gene match. Per the germline V gene, CDR1 is SGHNT and CDR2 is YYREEE (reference sequence). The CDR3 consists of 14 residues. The CDR3 DNA reads TGTGCCAGCAGCCTCCGGGACAGGGACTATGGCTACACCTTC. Translated: CASSLRDRDYGYTF.